This TCR beta chain emerged from a study of molecular identifiers for immune sequencing clone quantification. The CDR3 has 16 amino acids. J gave up 8 bases and V 1 base, and 14 bases lay outside the gene matches. Germline CDR1 and CDR2: KGHSH and LQKENI. It was with previously described methods and listed TCR primers that bulk TCR libraries were made. TCRdb processed the PCR reads anew with MiXCR; each CDR3 protein has one entry. The sample shows roughly 93,000 distinct CDR3 sequences, roughly 19% of them seen only once. Study-wide points: Sizes of highly expanded clones could be underestimated through identical TCRs sharing a barcode.

This clonotype occurred many times. Its matching antigen is unknown. The gene calls are TRBV18 and TRBJ2-7; 7 bases line up with TRBD1. The receptor was isolated from a human donor in good health. Some libraries in this study had Jurkat cell RNA spiked in. Sequenced sample: naive CD8+ T cells from blood, with Jurkat cell RNA spiked in. Subset here: FACS-sorted CD8+CD4-CCR7+CD45RA+ naive T cells. The CDR3 DNA sequence: TGTGCCAGCTCACCACGTGGTGAAGGGACAGTTCAGAAGCAGTACTTC. The encoded protein is CASSPRGEGTVQKQYF.